The text below deals with one TCR beta chain. The data belong to a study of blood T cell repertoires in COVID-19. V lost 6 bases and J lost 4; bases outside the gene matches: 12. CDR1 and CDR2 from the germline V gene are SGHVS and FNYEAQ. The CDR3 consists of 15 residues. Original data processing: Estimated nucleated cell counts came from reference gene primer amplification. Only in-frame clones appear in the TCRdb table, and some are missing; sequencing was by immunoSEQ multiplex PCR. That table furnishes V, J and clone size, whereas the DNA furnished D and trimming. Among about 340,000 clones, around 88% were seen once, and the ten largest hold under 8.5%.

This TCR was sampled from a woman in her sixties or seventies with COVID-19, enrolled during active disease. The sample comprised peripheral blood. The V call is TRBV7-6, the J call TRBJ2-7, with TRBD2 matching over 7 bases. CDR3 residues: CASSSPGRGEYEQYF. The CDR3 DNA reads as TGTGCCAGCAGTTCCCCGGGTCGGGGGGAATACGAGCAGTACTTC.